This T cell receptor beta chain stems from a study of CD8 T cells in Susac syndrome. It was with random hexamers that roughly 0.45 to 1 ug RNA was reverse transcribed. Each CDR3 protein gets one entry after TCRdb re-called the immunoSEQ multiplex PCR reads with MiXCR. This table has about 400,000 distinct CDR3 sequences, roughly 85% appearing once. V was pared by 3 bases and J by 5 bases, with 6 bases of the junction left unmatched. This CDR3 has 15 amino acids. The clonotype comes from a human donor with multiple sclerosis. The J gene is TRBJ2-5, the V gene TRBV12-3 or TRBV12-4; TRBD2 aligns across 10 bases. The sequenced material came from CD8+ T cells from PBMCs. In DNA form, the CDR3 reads TGTGCCAGCAGTTTTCCTAGCGGGAGAACGGAGACCCAGTACTTC. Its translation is CASSFPSGRTETQYF.